The sample holds many counts of the clone carrying this T cell receptor (beta chain). Primers targeting TRAV and TRBV primed first-strand cDNA, covering alpha and beta chains. The authors amplified TCRs for 20 to 25 PCR cycles with a constant-region primer and a V-primer adapter. MiXCR, applied by TCRdb to the reads, yields one record per CDR3 protein. In the table there are 45,000 or so distinct CDR3 sequences, 25% to 30% of which are singletons. This entry comes from a study of low-dose radiotherapy and immunotherapy resistance in tumors. As for the study in general: Patients were treated with intravenous nivolumab at 240 mg every two weeks and were also dosed with ipilimumab at 1 mg/kg every six weeks. Every two weeks, cyclophosphamide 200 mg/m2 was infused one day before radiation plus immunotherapy.

The CDR3 extends over 16 amino acids. Trimming removed 3 bases from V and 6 bases from J; junction bases left unmatched: 10. The germline V gene encodes CDR1 MDHEN and CDR2 SYDVKM. As to time point: after trial treatment. Treatment of the sample: LDRT plus nivolumab, ipilimumab, low-dose cyclophosphamide and aspirin (RACIN trial). In the RACIN dose-escalation trial, donors got nivolumab plus ipilimumab with aspirin, cyclophosphamide and radiotherapy. Eligible patients bore advanced solid tumors devoid of tumor-infiltrating lymphocytes. The chain combines TRBV28 with TRBJ2-2, with TRBD2 matching 7 bases. This sequence was found in a male donor with prostate cancer. The input for sequencing was PBMCs, taken after low-dose radiotherapy plus immunotherapy. The CDR3 bases are TGTGCCAGCAGTTTTACCCCTGGACTAGTGGCCGGGGAGCTGTTTTTT. This sequence encodes CASSFTPGLVAGELFF.